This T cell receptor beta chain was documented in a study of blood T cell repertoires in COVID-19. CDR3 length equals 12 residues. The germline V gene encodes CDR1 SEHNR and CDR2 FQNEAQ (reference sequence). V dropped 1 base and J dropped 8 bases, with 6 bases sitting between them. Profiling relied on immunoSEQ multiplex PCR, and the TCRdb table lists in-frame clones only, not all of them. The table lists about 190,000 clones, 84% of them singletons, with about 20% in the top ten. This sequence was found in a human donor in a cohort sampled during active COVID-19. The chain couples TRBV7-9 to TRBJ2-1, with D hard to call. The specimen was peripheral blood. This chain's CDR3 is CASSLVSYEQFF. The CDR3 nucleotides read TGTGCCAGCAGCTTAGTGAGCTATGAGCAGTTCTTC.